Listed below are T cell receptor beta chains from one sample, sequenced in a study of blood T cell repertoires in COVID-19. Only in-frame clones appear in the TCRdb table, and some are missing; sequencing was by immunoSEQ multiplex PCR. The sample holds 400,000 to 450,000 clones, roughly 87% seen once. Sequencing was performed on PBMCs or T cells enriched from blood (not recorded which). These receptors all come from a young man who had recovered from COVID-19. Both conserved end residues are part of each CDR3. D genes are given only for firm matches. Expanded clones are given a class, and other clones once, few, many or no size at all.

abundance	j_gene	d_gene	v_gene	CDR3aa	CDR3nt
.	TRBJ1-4	.	TRBV30	CAWSQGNEKLFF	TGTGCCTGGAGTCAGGGAAATGAAAAACTGTTTTTT
once	TRBJ1-6	TRBD1	TRBV3-1/TRBV3-2	CASSHRDSSYNSPLHF	TGTGCCAGCAGCCACCGGGACAGCTCCTATAATTCACCCCTCCACTTT
.	TRBJ1-3	.	TRBV19	CASSATYRVTGNTIYF	TGTGCCAGTAGTGCGACCTACAGGGTAACTGGAAACACCATATATTTT
.	TRBJ1-5	.	TRBV10-1	CASSDPRFSNQPQHF	TGCGCCAGCAGTGATCCCAGGTTTAGCAATCAGCCCCAGCATTTT
.	TRBJ2-2	.	TRBV3-1/TRBV3-2	CASSPTSGLLNTGELFF	TGTGCCAGCAGCCCCACCTCGGGACTCCTGAACACCGGGGAGCTGTTTTTT
.	TRBJ1-2	.	TRBV29-1	CSVEERGRQGYGYTF	TGCAGCGTTGAAGAAAGGGGAAGGCAGGGCTATGGCTACACCTTC
.	TRBJ1-2	.	TRBV14	CASSQGRGIGYTF	TGTGCCAGCAGCCAAGGACGGGGGATCGGCTACACCTTC
.	TRBJ2-1	.	TRBV14	CASSQGNTPRVKQFF	TGTGCCAGCAGCCAAGGGAATACCCCGCGGGTTAAGCAGTTCTTC
.	TRBJ2-7	.	TRBV3-1/TRBV3-2	CASSQGTIAYEQYF	TGTGCCAGCAGCCAAGGGACTATCGCCTACGAGCAGTACTTC
.	TRBJ1-1	TRBD1	TRBV2	CASSRQGTMNTEAFF	TGTGCCAGCAGTCGACAGGGAACTATGAACACTGAAGCTTTCTTT
once	TRBJ2-5	.	TRBV2	CASRAGTQETQYF	TGTGCCAGCAGAGCCGGGACACAAGAGACCCAGTACTTC
.	TRBJ1-4	.	TRBV5-6	CASSLYYTANEKLFF	TGTGCCAGCAGCTTGTATTACACCGCTAATGAAAAACTGTTTTTT
.	TRBJ1-6	.	TRBV5-1	CASSFGGQSYNSPLHF	TGCGCCAGCAGCTTCGGCGGACAGTCCTATAATTCACCCCTCCACTTT
.	TRBJ2-1	.	TRBV7-3	CASSLGAKSYNEQFF	TGTGCCAGCAGCCTAGGGGCAAAGTCCTACAATGAGCAGTTCTTC
.	TRBJ1-3	TRBD1	TRBV19	CASCCDRDPGNTIYF	TGTGCCAGTTGTTGCGACAGGGACCCGGGAAACACCATATATTTT
.	TRBJ1-2	.	TRBV19	CAAENGGSLGGYTF	TGTGCCGCCGAAAACGGGGGGAGTCTGGGTGGCTACACCTTC
.	TRBJ2-2	TRBD2	TRBV7-9	CASSSRLAGAGELFF	TGTGCCAGCAGCTCTCGACTAGCGGGAGCCGGGGAGCTGTTTTTT
.	TRBJ1-2	.	TRBV9	CASSAGSASYGYTF	TGTGCCAGCAGCGCCGGGAGCGCGAGCTATGGCTACACCTTC
.	TRBJ1-1	.	TRBV7-8	CASSSRADTITEAFF	TGTGCCAGCAGCTCCAGGGCAGATACTATTACTGAAGCTTTCTTT
.	TRBJ2-6	.	TRBV7-9	CASSQQRDISGANVLTF	TGTGCCAGCAGCCAACAAAGGGACATCTCTGGGGCCAACGTCCTGACTTTC
.	TRBJ1-2	TRBD1	TRBV5-5	CASSSPGQGFVGYGYTF	TGTGCCAGCAGTTCACCGGGACAGGGGTTTGTGGGCTATGGCTACACCTTC
.	TRBJ2-2	TRBD2	TRBV5-1	CASSPPFSGGQTGELFF	TGCGCCAGCAGCCCCCCCTTTAGCGGGGGGCAAACCGGGGAGCTGTTTTTT
.	TRBJ2-1	.	TRBV6-5	CAGGEFNEQFF	TGTGCCGGTGGGGAGTTCAATGAGCAGTTCTTC
.	TRBJ2-7	.	TRBV29-1	CSVEDLRQGVREQYF	TGCAGCGTTGAAGATCTTCGGCAGGGCGTGAGGGAGCAGTACTTC
.	TRBJ2-7	.	TRBV29-1	CSVEVRVHEQYF	TGCAGCGTTGAAGTCAGGGTCCACGAGCAGTACTTC
.	TRBJ2-7	TRBD2	TRBV3-1/TRBV3-2	CASSNPGTSGYEQYF	TGTGCCAGCAGTAACCCCGGGACTAGCGGCTACGAGCAGTACTTC
.	TRBJ1-4	.	TRBV2	CASNPQKWEKLFF	TGTGCCAGCAACCCCCAGAAGTGGGAAAAACTGTTTTTT
.	TRBJ1-6	.	TRBV4-1	CASSQTQEHFVSPLHF	TGCGCCAGCAGCCAAACCCAGGAACACTTCGTTTCACCCCTCCACTTT
once	TRBJ2-1	TRBD2	TRBV5-1	CASSLAIAGGQGEQFF	TGCGCCAGCAGCTTGGCGATCGCGGGAGGGCAGGGTGAGCAGTTCTTC
.	TRBJ2-7	TRBD2	TRBV11-2	CASSLATGRDSYEQYF	TGTGCCAGCAGCTTAGCTACCGGGAGGGACTCCTACGAGCAGTACTTC
.	TRBJ1-1	.	TRBV7-9	CASSSNTEAFF	TGTGCCAGCAGCTCTAACACTGAAGCTTTCTTT
.	TRBJ1-3	.	TRBV3-1/TRBV3-2	CASSQVQGRIYF	TGTGCCAGCAGCCAAGTCCAGGGTAGAATATATTTT
.	TRBJ1-2	.	TRBV19	CATATSIRTTYGYTF	TGTGCTACAGCGACTTCTATTCGGACAACTTATGGCTACACCTTC
once	TRBJ1-5	TRBD1	TRBV6-5	CATDRGSNQPQHF	TGTGCCACCGACAGGGGTAGCAATCAGCCCCAGCATTTT
.	TRBJ1-6	.	TRBV19	CASSIGQNIYNSPLHF	TGTGCCAGTAGTATCGGACAGAACATCTATAATTCACCCCTCCACTTT
.	TRBJ2-2	.	TRBV7-9	CASSSPASPGGELFF	TGTGCCAGCAGTTCCCCGGCCTCCCCAGGCGGGGAGCTGTTTTTT
.	TRBJ1-3	.	TRBV5-6	CASSSTRVSGNTIYF	TGTGCCAGCAGCTCCACTCGGGTCTCTGGAAACACCATATATTTT
.	TRBJ2-7	.	TRBV9	CASSVSQDEQYF	TGTGCCAGCAGCGTTTCCCAGGACGAGCAGTACTTC
.	TRBJ2-2	.	TRBV10-2	CASGGTGELFF	TGCGCCAGTGGGGGGACCGGGGAGCTGTTTTTT
.	TRBJ2-1	TRBD1	TRBV5-1	CASSLIRQGVNEQFF	TGCGCCAGCAGCCTGATCCGACAGGGTGTGAATGAGCAGTTCTTC
.	TRBJ1-4	.	TRBV3-1/TRBV3-2	CASSQLTGEKLFF	TGTGCCAGCAGCCAGCTCACAGGGGAAAAACTGTTTTTT
.	TRBJ2-3	TRBD2	TRBV24-1	CATSDLASGSTDTQYF	TGTGCCACCAGTGATTTGGCTAGCGGGAGCACAGATACGCAGTATTTT
.	TRBJ2-2	.	TRBV4-1	CASSQGLSNTGELFF	TGCGCCAGCAGCCAAGGGCTGTCGAACACCGGGGAGCTGTTTTTT
.	TRBJ1-2	.	TRBV6-1	CASSEGESTVGYTF	TGTGCCAGCAGTGAGGGAGAATCTACAGTCGGCTACACCTTC
.	TRBJ2-1	TRBD2	TRBV27	CASSLFRGGSSYNEQFF	TGTGCCAGCAGTTTATTCCGCGGGGGAAGCTCCTACAATGAGCAGTTCTTC
.	TRBJ2-7	.	TRBV5-1	CASSLRSSERPYEQYF	TGCGCCAGCAGCTTGCGCTCTAGCGAGCGGCCCTACGAGCAGTACTTC
.	TRBJ2-7	TRBD1	TRBV7-9	CASSLVGTGLNEQYF	TGTGCCAGCAGCTTAGTAGGGACAGGGCTTAACGAGCAGTACTTC
.	TRBJ1-5	.	TRBV19	CASRNWGGLQPQHF	TGTGCCAGTAGGAACTGGGGGGGGCTTCAGCCCCAGCATTTT